A selection of T cell receptor beta chains follows, all from one sample in a study of blood T cell repertoires in COVID-19. Repertoires were generated with immunoSEQ multiplex PCR, while TCRdb's copy carries only in-frame clones and drops some. Of around 230,000 clones in the sample, roughly 82% are singletons; the top ten hold 2% to 2.5%. Specimen: peripheral blood. The receptors shown here come from a man in his forties who had recovered from COVID-19. The CDR3 runs from the conserved cysteine through the conserved F or W. A D gene is named only where the DNA matches it firmly. Part of the rows lack a size; the others show once, few, many or a class for expanded clones.

d_call j_call cdr3_length v_call clone_size cdr3_aa cdr3_nt
. TRBJ1-2 14 TRBV5-8 . CASSLRSDSYGYTF TGTGCCAGCAGCTTAAGATCAGACTCCTATGGCTACACCTTC
. TRBJ1-3 13 TRBV12-3/TRBV12-4 . CASSLTGRNTIYF TGTGCCAGCAGTTTAACAGGCAGAAACACCATATATTTT
. TRBJ2-5 13 TRBV5-1 . CASSLGAEETQYF TGCGCCAGCAGCTTGGGGGCAGAAGAGACCCAGTACTTC
TRBD1 TRBJ1-2 15 TRBV6-5 . CASSYHRTGVYGYTF TGTGCCAGCAGTTACCACAGGACAGGGGTGTATGGCTACACCTTC
. TRBJ2-1 13 TRBV7-2 . CASSEERLDEQFF TGTGCCAGCAGCGAAGAACGGTTAGATGAGCAGTTCTTC
TRBD2 TRBJ2-1 10 TRBV29-1 . CSVVDGRGVF TGCAGCGTCGTGGACGGGAGGGGGGTCTTC
TRBD1 TRBJ2-3 14 TRBV19 once CASRKTGGPDTQYF TGTGCCAGTAGGAAAACAGGGGGCCCAGATACGCAGTATTTT
. TRBJ1-1 12 TRBV27 . CASSLFGAEAFF TGTGCCAGCAGTTTATTTGGGGCCGAAGCTTTCTTT
. TRBJ1-4 17 TRBV4-3 . CASSQDLTGTSPEKLFF TGCGCCAGCAGCCAAGATCTGACAGGAACTTCTCCTGAAAAACTGTTTTTT
TRBD2 TRBJ2-5 15 TRBV24-1 . CATSDSSGGGETQYF TGTGCCACCAGTGATTCTAGCGGGGGGGGAGAGACCCAGTACTTC
. TRBJ2-1 15 TRBV15 . CATSRGAFPYNEQFF TGTGCCACCAGCAGAGGGGCGTTTCCCTACAATGAGCAGTTCTTC
. TRBJ2-1 13 TRBV19 . CASSIDQAGQQFF TGTGCCAGTAGTATAGATCAGGCAGGGCAGCAGTTCTTC
. TRBJ2-2 13 TRBV10-2 once CASSRGATGELFF TGCGCCAGCAGTCGGGGGGCTACCGGGGAGCTGTTTTTT
. TRBJ1-2 19 TRBV5-1 once CASSRNRPTDRSWDYGYTF TGCGCCAGCAGCCGTAATCGACCTACAGACCGCTCTTGGGACTATGGCTACACCTTC
. TRBJ2-1 14 TRBV20-1 . CSASGASDHQEQFF TGCAGTGCTAGTGGGGCTAGCGATCATCAAGAGCAGTTCTTC
. TRBJ1-2 13 TRBV5-6 . CASSVTSVQGYTF TGTGCCAGCAGTGTGACCTCCGTACAGGGCTACACCTTC
TRBD2 TRBJ2-3 16 TRBV3-1/TRBV3-2 . CASRKRGGGITDTQYF TGTGCCAGCCGAAAGCGGGGGGGCGGAATCACAGATACGCAGTATTTT
TRBD1 TRBJ2-3 16 TRBV5-1 once CASSLGDRGSTDTQYF TGCGCCAGCAGCTTGGGGGACAGGGGTAGCACAGATACGCAGTATTTT
. TRBJ2-3 15 TRBV27 . CASSLNGVFTDTQYF TGTGCCAGCAGTTTAAATGGAGTCTTCACAGATACGCAGTATTTT
. TRBJ1-3 13 TRBV12-5 . CASGLGNMDTIYF TGTGCTAGTGGTTTGGGCAACATGGACACCATATATTTT
. TRBJ1-1 11 TRBV7-9 . CASNRDTEAFF TGTGCCAGCAACCGAGACACTGAAGCTTTCTTT
TRBD1 TRBJ1-2 15 TRBV9 few CASSPGQGDNYGYTF TGTGCCAGCAGCCCAGGACAGGGGGACAACTATGGCTACACCTTC
. TRBJ1-4 10 TRBV29-1 few CSCWEEKLFF TGCAGCTGCTGGGAGGAAAAACTGTTTTTT
TRBD2 TRBJ2-3 17 TRBV29-1 . CSVVGVPNSGITDTQYF TGCAGCGTTGTTGGGGTCCCTAATAGCGGGATAACAGATACGCAGTATTTT
. TRBJ1-4 16 TRBV18 . CASSPTAGTTNEKLFF TGTGCCAGCTCACCAACGGCGGGGACAACTAATGAAAAACTGTTTTTT
TRBD2 TRBJ2-7 16 TRBV7-2 . CASSLSVASGSYEQYF TGTGCCAGCAGCTTATCGGTGGCTAGCGGGAGCTACGAGCAGTACTTC
. TRBJ2-7 13 TRBV2 . CARQELAGGEQYF TGTGCCAGGCAGGAACTAGCAGGGGGGGAGCAGTACTTC
. TRBJ1-6 13 TRBV7-2 few CASSLTLNSPLHF TGTGCCAGCAGCCTCACACTAAATTCACCCCTCCACTTT
TRBD1 TRBJ2-7 15 TRBV19 . CASSRGTGFSYEQYF TGTGCCAGTAGTAGAGGGACAGGGTTCTCCTACGAGCAGTACTTC
. TRBJ2-7 16 TRBV7-2 . CASSLSVAGASYEQYF TGTGCCAGCAGCCTATCGGTGGCGGGGGCCTCCTACGAGCAGTACTTC
. TRBJ2-3 11 TRBV5-1 . CASSLSDTQYF TGCGCCAGCAGTCTATCAGATACGCAGTATTTT
. TRBJ1-1 15 TRBV7-8 . CASSLEAGVNTEAFF TGTGCCAGCAGCTTAGAGGCAGGGGTGAACACTGAAGCTTTCTTT
. TRBJ1-5 14 TRBV6-5 . CASRQSRGLTPQHF TGTGCCAGCAGGCAAAGCAGGGGCCTAACGCCCCAGCATTTT
TRBD1 TRBJ1-1 15 TRBV7-9 . CASSGQGTMNTEAFF TGTGCCAGCAGCGGACAGGGAACCATGAACACTGAAGCTTTCTTT
. TRBJ2-5 13 TRBV19 . CASSIGRAKTQYF TGTGCCAGTAGTATCGGCAGGGCGAAGACCCAGTACTTC
TRBD2 TRBJ2-3 15 TRBV4-3 many CASSQEASGGGVRYF TGCGCCAGCAGCCAAGAGGCTAGCGGGGGTGGGGTGAGGTATTTT
. TRBJ1-5 12 TRBV12-3/TRBV12-4 few CASSGAGEPQHF TGTGCCAGCAGTGGAGCGGGGGAGCCCCAGCATTTT
TRBD2 TRBJ2-1 15 TRBV27 . CASSLIGTSYNEQFF TGTGCCAGCAGTCTGATCGGGACTAGCTACAATGAGCAGTTCTTC
TRBD2 TRBJ2-5 17 TRBV6-2/TRBV6-3 . CASSSRTSVERRETQYF TGTGCCAGCAGCTCCAGGACTAGCGTTGAGCGTCGCGAGACCCAGTACTTC
. TRBJ2-7 13 TRBV5-4 . CASSGTRAGEQYF TGTGCCAGCAGTGGCACGAGAGCAGGGGAGCAGTACTTC
TRBD2 TRBJ2-3 15 TRBV5-6 . CASSSGAGAGDTQYF TGTGCCAGCAGCTCGGGAGCGGGAGCAGGAGATACGCAGTATTTT
TRBD1 TRBJ1-4 13 TRBV9 . CASSLTGGEKLFF TGTGCCAGCAGTCTCACAGGGGGCGAAAAACTGTTTTTT
TRBD1 TRBJ1-3 16 TRBV2 . CASSGTGFFTGNTIYF TGTGCCAGCAGCGGGACAGGGTTTTTCACCGGAAACACCATATATTTT
. TRBJ2-7 12 TRBV7-2 . CASSQRGREQYF TGTGCCAGCAGCCAACGAGGGCGCGAGCAGTACTTC
TRBD1 TRBJ2-3 14 TRBV18 . CASSPGTGGYTQYF TGTGCCAGCTCCCCCGGGACAGGAGGTTACACGCAGTATTTT
. TRBJ1-2 17 TRBV7-2 . CASSLQDSRGRNYGYTF TGTGCCAGCAGCTTACAGGATTCACGGGGTCGCAACTATGGCTACACCTTC
. TRBJ2-7 15 TRBV19 . CASSTLGSFGYEQYF TGTGCCAGTAGTACCCTTGGGAGCTTTGGCTACGAGCAGTACTTC
TRBD2 TRBJ2-1 16 TRBV5-6 . CASSRLAGNSYNEQFF TGTGCCAGCAGTCGACTAGCGGGTAACTCCTACAATGAGCAGTTCTTC
. TRBJ2-3 16 TRBV15 . CATSRGGVQYTDTQYF TGTGCCACCAGCAGAGGCGGAGTTCAATACACAGATACGCAGTATTTT
. TRBJ1-2 16 TRBV3-1/TRBV3-2 . CASSQEYARGFYGYTF TGTGCCAGCAGCCAAGAGTATGCCAGAGGGTTCTATGGCTACACCTTC
. TRBJ1-2 15 TRBV5-5 . CASSLGPEGFYGYTF TGTGCCAGCAGCTTGGGACCGGAGGGCTTCTATGGCTACACCTTC
TRBD2 TRBJ2-7 14 TRBV6-2/TRBV6-3 . CASSKRGGNYEQYF TGTGCCAGCAGTAAGCGGGGGGGAAACTACGAGCAGTACTTC
TRBD1 TRBJ2-7 13 TRBV29-1 . CSVEGQGIYEQYF TGCAGCGTTGAGGGACAGGGGATCTACGAGCAGTACTTC
. TRBJ1-1 12 TRBV19 . CASDTANTEAFF TGTGCCAGTGACACAGCGAACACTGAAGCTTTCTTT
. TRBJ1-2 12 TRBV12-3/TRBV12-4 . CASSLAGNGYTF TGTGCCAGCAGTTTAGCGGGCAATGGCTACACCTTC
TRBD1 TRBJ1-2 16 TRBV4-3 . CASSQRGTTGDYGYTF TGCGCCAGCAGCCAACGCGGGACAACAGGGGACTATGGCTACACCTTC
TRBD1 TRBJ2-3 14 TRBV7-2 . CASSLDRGTDTQYF TGTGCCAGCAGCTTGGACAGGGGCACAGATACGCAGTATTTT
. TRBJ2-7 17 TRBV10-3 . CAISESLVGTRSYEQYF TGTGCCATCAGTGAGTCCTTGGTGGGGACACGATCCTACGAGCAGTACTTC
TRBD1 TRBJ1-2 16 TRBV2 . CASSARTGLANYGYTF TGTGCCAGCAGTGCCCGGACAGGGCTAGCTAACTATGGCTACACCTTC
. TRBJ1-3 17 TRBV9 . CASSVNPGHISGNTIYF TGTGCCAGCAGCGTGAATCCGGGACACATCTCTGGAAACACCATATATTTT